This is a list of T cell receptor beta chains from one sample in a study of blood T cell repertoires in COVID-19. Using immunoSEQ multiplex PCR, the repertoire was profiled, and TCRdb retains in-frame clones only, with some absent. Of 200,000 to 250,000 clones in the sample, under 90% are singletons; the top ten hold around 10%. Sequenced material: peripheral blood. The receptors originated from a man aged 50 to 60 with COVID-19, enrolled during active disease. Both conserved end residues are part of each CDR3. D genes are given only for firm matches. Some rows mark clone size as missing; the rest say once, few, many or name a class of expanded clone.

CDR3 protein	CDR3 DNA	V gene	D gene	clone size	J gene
CASSRGALLSGNTIYF	TGTGCCAGCAGCCGGGGGGCCCTCCTCTCTGGAAACACCATATATTTT	TRBV6-6	NA	NA	TRBJ1-3
CSVGDRFDKNIQYF	TGCAGCGTTGGGGACAGGTTTGACAAAAACATTCAGTACTTC	TRBV29-1	TRBD1	NA	TRBJ2-4
CASRTGTATGELFF	TGTGCCAGCAGGACAGGGACCGCCACCGGGGAGCTGTTTTTT	TRBV28	TRBD1	NA	TRBJ2-2
CASSPSSGGQGTYGYTF	TGTGCCAGCAGCCCCTCTTCTGGGGGACAGGGGACTTATGGCTACACCTTC	TRBV3-1/TRBV3-2	TRBD1	NA	TRBJ1-2
CASSLAIGGAYETQYF	TGCGCCAGCAGCTTGGCCATAGGGGGCGCGTATGAGACCCAGTACTTC	TRBV5-1	TRBD1	NA	TRBJ2-5
CSVEDRRSGFGELFF	TGCAGCGTTGAAGATCGAAGGTCGGGGTTCGGGGAGCTGTTTTTT	TRBV29-1	NA	NA	TRBJ2-2
CASTNRQGTDTQYF	TGTGCCAGTACTAATCGACAGGGGACAGATACGCAGTATTTT	TRBV19	TRBD1	NA	TRBJ2-3
CASSHEDTEAFF	TGTGCCAGCTCCCACGAGGACACTGAAGCTTTCTTT	TRBV6-5	NA	NA	TRBJ1-1
CASSLYSGLADLTDTQYF	TGTGCCAGCAGCTTGTATTCGGGACTAGCGGACCTGACAGATACGCAGTATTTT	TRBV7-2	TRBD2	NA	TRBJ2-3
CASLSAGIETQYF	TGTGCCAGCCTAAGTGCAGGGATAGAGACCCAGTACTTC	TRBV28	NA	NA	TRBJ2-5
CASSLGPAGESGYTF	TGTGCCAGCAGCTTGGGTCCGGCAGGGGAGAGTGGCTACACCTTC	TRBV5-5	NA	once	TRBJ1-2
CASSQDGGLAGVTDTQYF	TGTGCCAGCAGCCAAGACGGGGGACTAGCGGGGGTCACAGATACGCAGTATTTT	TRBV4-2	TRBD2	NA	TRBJ2-3
CASSVGDSGGWNEQFF	TGTGCCAGCAGCGTAGGTGATAGCGGGGGTTGGAATGAGCAGTTCTTC	TRBV9	TRBD2	NA	TRBJ2-1
CAISPSGGNTGELFF	TGTGCCATCAGCCCTAGCGGGGGGAACACCGGGGAGCTGTTTTTT	TRBV10-3	TRBD2	NA	TRBJ2-2
CASSVPAAGSCFKDTEAFF	TGTGCCAGCAGCGTTCCTGCGGCGGGGAGTTGCTTTAAGGACACTGAAGCTTTCTTT	TRBV21-1	NA	NA	TRBJ1-1
CASSIGTGDSTDYEQYF	TGTGCCAGTAGTATTGGGACAGGGGACTCGACGGACTACGAGCAGTACTTC	TRBV19	TRBD1	NA	TRBJ2-7
CSVSRGTGSSYEQYF	TGCAGCGTATCTCGTGGCACGGGGAGCTCCTACGAGCAGTACTTC	TRBV29-1	NA	NA	TRBJ2-7
CATSSPAGRGLNEQFF	TGTGCCACCAGCTCCCCGGCGGGGAGGGGTCTCAATGAGCAGTTCTTC	TRBV24-1	TRBD2	NA	TRBJ2-1
CASTLKRYTEAFF	TGTGCCAGCACTCTCAAGCGGTACACTGAAGCTTTCTTT	TRBV12-3/TRBV12-4	NA	NA	TRBJ1-1
CASSNRRQGLKETQYF	TGTGCCAGCAGCAACCGAAGACAGGGGCTGAAAGAGACCCAGTACTTC	TRBV21-1	NA	once	TRBJ2-5
CSVAPGIGANVLTF	TGCAGCGTTGCTCCGGGGATCGGGGCCAACGTCCTGACTTTC	TRBV29-1	NA	NA	TRBJ2-6
CASSFSVRHEQFF	TGTGCCAGCAGCTTTTCTGTGCGTCATGAGCAGTTCTTC	TRBV5-4	NA	NA	TRBJ2-1
CASSYSIVPRGEKLFF	TGTGCCAGCAGTTACTCGATAGTCCCTCGTGGTGAAAAACTGTTTTTT	TRBV6-5	NA	NA	TRBJ1-4
CASRPRGGRKNTEAFF	TGTGCCAGCAGGCCTCGCGGGGGGAGAAAGAACACTGAAGCTTTCTTT	TRBV28	NA	once	TRBJ1-1
CASSLARGGTDTQYF	TGCGCCAGCAGCTTGGCCAGGGGGGGCACAGATACGCAGTATTTT	TRBV5-1	NA	NA	TRBJ2-3
CASSDWAEFEAFF	TGTGCCAGCAGTGATTGGGCAGAGTTTGAAGCTTTCTTT	TRBV6-1	NA	NA	TRBJ1-1
CASSYARGGYTF	TGTGCCAGCAGTTACGCCCGGGGGGGCTACACCTTC	TRBV27	NA	NA	TRBJ1-2
CASSLVQEASDTQYF	TGCGCCAGCAGCTTGGTTCAGGAAGCTTCAGATACGCAGTATTTT	TRBV5-1	NA	NA	TRBJ2-3
CASSPGQSYEQYF	TGTGCCAGTTCACCGGGACAGAGCTACGAGCAGTACTTC	TRBV19	TRBD1	NA	TRBJ2-7
CASSLLGTGGDGEAFF	TGTGCCAGCAGTTTATTAGGGACAGGGGGCGATGGTGAAGCTTTCTTT	TRBV27	TRBD1	NA	TRBJ1-1
CASHAGLETDTQYF	TGTGCCAGCCACGCGGGACTAGAGACAGATACGCAGTATTTT	TRBV7-2	TRBD2	NA	TRBJ2-3
CASSEGGTNEKLFF	TGTGCCAGCAGCGAGGGCGGAACTAATGAAAAACTGTTTTTT	TRBV7-9	NA	NA	TRBJ1-4
CASSLTGDAQPQHF	TGTGCCAGCAGCCTAACAGGGGACGCGCAGCCCCAGCATTTT	TRBV2	TRBD1	NA	TRBJ1-5
CASRPPGQGGPDTQYF	TGTGCCAGCAGGCCCCCGGGACAGGGCGGCCCAGATACGCAGTATTTT	TRBV11-2	TRBD1	NA	TRBJ2-3
CASQVGQGSSYNEQFF	TGCGCCAGCCAGGTAGGACAGGGGAGCTCCTACAATGAGCAGTTCTTC	TRBV4-1	TRBD1	NA	TRBJ2-1
CASSINRVFTSDTDTQYF	TGTGCCAGTAGTATTAACAGGGTTTTCACTAGCGACACAGATACGCAGTATTTT	TRBV19	NA	NA	TRBJ2-3
CASSPLEGEAEAFF	TGTGCCAGCAGTCCTCTCGAGGGGGAAGCTGAAGCTTTCTTT	TRBV6-6	NA	NA	TRBJ1-1
CASSRRQEEANTEAFF	TGTGCCAGCTCACGCCGACAGGAGGAGGCGAACACTGAAGCTTTCTTT	TRBV18	NA	NA	TRBJ1-1
CATSDGGGLAGETQYF	TGTGCCACCTCCGATGGGGGAGGGCTAGCGGGGGAGACCCAGTACTTC	TRBV19	TRBD2	NA	TRBJ2-5
CASSLGAGNQPQHF	TGTGCCAGTAGTCTGGGGGCCGGCAATCAGCCCCAGCATTTT	TRBV19	NA	NA	TRBJ1-5
CASSVTRTGGINTGELFF	TGTGCCAGCAGCGTAACCAGGACAGGGGGTATAAACACCGGGGAGCTGTTTTTT	TRBV7-3	TRBD1	NA	TRBJ2-2